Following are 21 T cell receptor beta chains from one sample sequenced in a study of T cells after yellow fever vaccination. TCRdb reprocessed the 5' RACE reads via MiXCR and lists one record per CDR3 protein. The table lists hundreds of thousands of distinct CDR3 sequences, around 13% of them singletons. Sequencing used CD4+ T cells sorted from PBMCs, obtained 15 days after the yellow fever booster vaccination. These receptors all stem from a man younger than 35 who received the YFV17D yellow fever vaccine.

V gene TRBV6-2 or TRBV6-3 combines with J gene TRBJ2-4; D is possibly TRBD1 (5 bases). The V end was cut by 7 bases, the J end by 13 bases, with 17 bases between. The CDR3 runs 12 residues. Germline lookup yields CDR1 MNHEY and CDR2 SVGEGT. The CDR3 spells CASNPQGERQYF. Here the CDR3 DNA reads TGTGCCAGCAACCCCCAGGGTGAGAGGCAGTACTTC.

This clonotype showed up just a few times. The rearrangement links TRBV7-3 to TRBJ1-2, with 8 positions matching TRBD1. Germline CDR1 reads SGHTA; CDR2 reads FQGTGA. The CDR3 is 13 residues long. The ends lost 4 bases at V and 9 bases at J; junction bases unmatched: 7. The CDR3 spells CASSSTGGYSYTF. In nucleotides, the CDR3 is TGTGCCAGCAGCTCCACAGGGGGGTACAGCTACACCTTC.

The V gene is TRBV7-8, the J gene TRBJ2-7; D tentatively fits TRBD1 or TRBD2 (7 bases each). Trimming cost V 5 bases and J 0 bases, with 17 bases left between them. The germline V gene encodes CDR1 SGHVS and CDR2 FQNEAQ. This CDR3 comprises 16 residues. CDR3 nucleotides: TGTGCCAGCAGCGCCAGCCTCAGGGGGGGCTCCTACGAGCAGTACGTC. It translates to CASSASLRGGSYEQYV.

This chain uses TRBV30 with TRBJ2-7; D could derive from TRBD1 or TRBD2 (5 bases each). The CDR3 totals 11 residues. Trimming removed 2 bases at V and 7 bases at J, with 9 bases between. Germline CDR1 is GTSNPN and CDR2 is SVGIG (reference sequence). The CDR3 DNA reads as TGTGCCTGGAGTTTGGGGGATGAGCAGTACTTC. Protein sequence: CAWSLGDEQYF.

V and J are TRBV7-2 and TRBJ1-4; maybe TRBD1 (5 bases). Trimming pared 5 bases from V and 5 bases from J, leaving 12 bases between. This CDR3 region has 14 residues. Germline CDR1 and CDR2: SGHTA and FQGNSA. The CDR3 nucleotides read TGTGCCAGCAGCGCTGCGAGGACAAATGAAAAACTGTTTTTT. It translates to CASSAARTNEKLFF.

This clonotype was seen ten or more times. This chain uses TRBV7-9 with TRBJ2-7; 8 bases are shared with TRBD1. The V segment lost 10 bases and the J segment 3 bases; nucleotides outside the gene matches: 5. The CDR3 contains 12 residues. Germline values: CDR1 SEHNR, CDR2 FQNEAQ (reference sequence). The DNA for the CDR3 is TGTGCCACGGGACAGGAACACTACGAGCAGTACTTC. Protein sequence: CATGQEHYEQYF. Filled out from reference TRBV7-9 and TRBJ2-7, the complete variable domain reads DTGVSQNPRHKITKRGQNVTFRCDPISEHNRLYWYRQTLGQGPEFLTYFQNEAQLEKSRLLSDRFSAERPKGSFSTLEIQRTEQGDSAMYLCATGQEHYEQYFGPGTRLTVT.

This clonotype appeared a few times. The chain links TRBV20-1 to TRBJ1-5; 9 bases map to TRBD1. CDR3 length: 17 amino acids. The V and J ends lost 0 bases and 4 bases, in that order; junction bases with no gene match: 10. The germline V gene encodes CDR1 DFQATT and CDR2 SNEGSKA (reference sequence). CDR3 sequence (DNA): TGCAGTGCTAGAGATTGGGGACAGGGCGAAAAGAATCAGCCCCAGCATTTT. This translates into CSARDWGQGEKNQPQHF.

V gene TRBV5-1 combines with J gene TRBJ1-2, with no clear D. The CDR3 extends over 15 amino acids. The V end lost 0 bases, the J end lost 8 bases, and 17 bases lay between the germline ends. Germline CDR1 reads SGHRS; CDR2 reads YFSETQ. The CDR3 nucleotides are TGCGCCAGCAGCTTGGTCGGTAGTCTTTCGGGCGGCTACACCTTC. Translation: CASSLVGSLSGGYTF.

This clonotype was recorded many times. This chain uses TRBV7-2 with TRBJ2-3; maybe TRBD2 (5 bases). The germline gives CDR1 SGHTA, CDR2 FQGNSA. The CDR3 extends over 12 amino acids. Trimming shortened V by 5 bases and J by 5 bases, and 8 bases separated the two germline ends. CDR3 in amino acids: CASSPEGDTQYF. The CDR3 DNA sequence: TGTGCCAGCAGCCCCGAGGGAGATACGCAGTATTTT.

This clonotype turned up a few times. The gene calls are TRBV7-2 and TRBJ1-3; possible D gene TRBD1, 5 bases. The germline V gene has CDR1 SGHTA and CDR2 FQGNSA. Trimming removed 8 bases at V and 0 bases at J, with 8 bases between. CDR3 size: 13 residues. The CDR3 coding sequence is TGTGCCAGCGCAGGGAGCTCTGGAAACACCATATATTTT. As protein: CASAGSSGNTIYF. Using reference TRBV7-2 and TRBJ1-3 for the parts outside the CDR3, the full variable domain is GAGVSQSPSNKVTEKGKDVELRCDPISGHTALYWYRQSLGQGLEFLIYFQGNSAPDKSGLPSDRFSAERTGGSVSTLTIQRTQQEDSAVYLCASAGSSGNTIYFGEGSWLTVV.

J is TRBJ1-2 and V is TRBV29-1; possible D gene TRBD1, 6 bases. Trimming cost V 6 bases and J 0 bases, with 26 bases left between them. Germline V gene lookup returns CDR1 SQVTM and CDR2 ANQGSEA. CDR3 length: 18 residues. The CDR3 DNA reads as TGCAGCGTCAGACCGCAGGGGCCCTTATGGGAAGCTAACTATGGCTACACCTTC. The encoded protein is CSVRPQGPLWEANYGYTF.

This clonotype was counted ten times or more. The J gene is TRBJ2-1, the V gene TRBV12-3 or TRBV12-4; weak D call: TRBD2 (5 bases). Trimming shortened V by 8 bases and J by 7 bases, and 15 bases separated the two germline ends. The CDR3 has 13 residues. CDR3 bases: TGTGCCAGCGTGAGGGCCATGCGAAATGAGCAGTTCTTC. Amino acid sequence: CASVRAMRNEQFF.

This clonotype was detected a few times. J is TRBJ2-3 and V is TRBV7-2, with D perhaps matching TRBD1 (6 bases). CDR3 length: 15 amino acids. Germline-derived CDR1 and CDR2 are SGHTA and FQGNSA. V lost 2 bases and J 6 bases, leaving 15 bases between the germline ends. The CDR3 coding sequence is TGTGCCAGCAGCTTAAGGACAGCCGCGCGTGATACGCAGTATTTT. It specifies CASSLRTAARDTQYF.

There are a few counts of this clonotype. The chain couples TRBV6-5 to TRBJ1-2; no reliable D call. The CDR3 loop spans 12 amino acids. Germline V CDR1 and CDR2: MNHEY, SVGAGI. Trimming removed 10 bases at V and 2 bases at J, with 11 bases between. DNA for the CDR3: TGTGCCACCGGTCAGTACAACTATGGCTACACCTTC. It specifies CATGQYNYGYTF.

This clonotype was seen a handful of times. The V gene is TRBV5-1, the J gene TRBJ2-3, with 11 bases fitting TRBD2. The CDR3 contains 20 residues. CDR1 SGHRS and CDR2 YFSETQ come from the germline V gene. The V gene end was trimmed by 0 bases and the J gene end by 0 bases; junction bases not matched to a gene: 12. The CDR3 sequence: CASSLDWGLAAETSTDTQYF. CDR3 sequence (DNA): TGCGCCAGCAGCTTGGATTGGGGACTAGCGGCGGAAACTAGCACAGATACGCAGTATTTT.

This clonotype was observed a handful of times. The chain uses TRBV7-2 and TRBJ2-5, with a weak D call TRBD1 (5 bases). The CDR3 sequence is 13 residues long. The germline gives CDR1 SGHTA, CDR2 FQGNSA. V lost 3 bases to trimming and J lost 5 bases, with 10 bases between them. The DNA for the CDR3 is TGTGCCAGCAGCTTTCAAGGGGTTGAGACCCAGTACTTC. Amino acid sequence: CASSFQGVETQYF.

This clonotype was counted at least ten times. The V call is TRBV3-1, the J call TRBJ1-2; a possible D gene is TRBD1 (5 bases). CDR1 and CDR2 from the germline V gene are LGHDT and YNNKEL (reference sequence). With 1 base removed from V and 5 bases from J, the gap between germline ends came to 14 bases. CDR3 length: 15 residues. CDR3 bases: TGTGCCAGCAGCCAAGGCCGGGGGGTGGAGTATGGCTACACCTTC. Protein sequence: CASSQGRGVEYGYTF.

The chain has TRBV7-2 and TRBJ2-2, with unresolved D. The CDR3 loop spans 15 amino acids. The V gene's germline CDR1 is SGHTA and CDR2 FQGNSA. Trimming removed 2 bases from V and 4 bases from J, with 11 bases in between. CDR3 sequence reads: CASSLQDPSTGELFF. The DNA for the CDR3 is TGTGCCAGCAGCTTACAGGATCCCAGCACCGGGGAGCTGTTTTTT.

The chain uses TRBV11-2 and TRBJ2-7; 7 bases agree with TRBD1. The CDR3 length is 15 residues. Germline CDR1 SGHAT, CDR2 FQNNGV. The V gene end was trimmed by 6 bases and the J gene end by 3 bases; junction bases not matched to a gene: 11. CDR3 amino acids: CASRPVDRAYYEQYF. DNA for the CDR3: TGTGCCAGCAGACCCGTCGACAGGGCCTACTACGAGCAGTACTTC. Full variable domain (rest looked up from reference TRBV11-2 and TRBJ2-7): EAGVAQSPRYKIIEKRQSVAFWCNPISGHATLYWYQQILGQGPKLLIQFQNNGVVDDSQLPKDRFSAERLKGVDSTLKIQPAKLEDSAVYLCASRPVDRAYYEQYFGPGTRLTVT.

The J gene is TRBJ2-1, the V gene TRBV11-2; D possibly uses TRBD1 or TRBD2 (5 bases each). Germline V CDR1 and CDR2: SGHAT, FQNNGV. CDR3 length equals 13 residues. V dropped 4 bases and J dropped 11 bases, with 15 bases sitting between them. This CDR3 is CASSWGTAVKQFF. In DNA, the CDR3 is TGTGCCAGCAGCTGGGGCACAGCGGTCAAGCAGTTCTTC. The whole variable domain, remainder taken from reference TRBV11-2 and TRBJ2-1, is EAGVAQSPRYKIIEKRQSVAFWCNPISGHATLYWYQQILGQGPKLLIQFQNNGVVDDSQLPKDRFSAERLKGVDSTLKIQPAKLEDSAVYLCASSWGTAVKQFFGPGTRLTVL.

The CDR3 region has the DNA TGTGCCAGCAGCCAAGTTCCTGGAAACACCATATATTTT. Amino acid sequence: CASSQVPGNTIYF. The V gene is TRBV14, the J gene TRBJ1-3; D is ambiguous. Germline V gives CDR1 SGHDN, CDR2 FVKESK. This CDR3 has 13 residues. Trimming left V 1 base short and J 2 bases short, with 3 bases between.